A selection of T cell receptor beta chains follows, all from one sample in a study of T cells in Graves' hyperthyroidism and ophthalmopathy. TCRdb passed the multiplex PCR reads through MiXCR, listing each CDR3 protein once. The sample yields about 410,000 distinct CDR3 sequences, roughly 15% seen once. The sample consisted of blood. Receptors were obtained from a woman aged 25 to 45 with Graves' ophthalmopathy. Each CDR3 is given with its conserved first and last residue. The D gene is left open where the match is weak. Size is stated for part of the rows, as once, few or many counts, or as a class when the clone is expanded.

many,TRBV20-1,TRBJ2-6,.,CSAKGGDNPPEGANVLTF,TGCAGTGCTAAAGGGGGGGACAACCCTCCCGAGGGGGCCAACGTCCTGACTTTC
few,TRBV2,TRBJ2-7,TRBD1,CASSADRVGEQYF,TGTGCCAGCAGCGCGGACAGGGTGGGCGAGCAGTACTTC
many,TRBV7-2,TRBJ2-1,.,CASSLLADYNEQFF,TGTGCCAGCAGCTTATTGGCCGACTACAATGAGCAGTTCTTC
many,TRBV6-2/TRBV6-3,TRBJ2-2,.,CASSYGTGNTGELFF,TGTGCCAGCAGTTACGGCACAGGGAACACCGGGGAGCTGTTTTTT
many,TRBV3-1,TRBJ1-1,TRBD1,CASSQGLTGETEAFF,TGTGCCAGCAGCCAAGGGCTCACAGGGGAAACTGAAGCTTTCTTT
many,TRBV27,TRBJ1-2,.,CATIEPRYGYTF,TGTGCCACCATAGAGCCGCGCTATGGCTACACCTTC
many,TRBV20-1,TRBJ1-1,.,CRAAQVENTEAFF,TGCAGGGCCGCCCAGGTAGAGAACACTGAAGCTTTCTTT
many,TRBV3-1,TRBJ1-6,.,CASSPARVGVIGNSPLHF,TGTGCCAGCAGCCCAGCAAGAGTCGGGGTTATCGGTAATTCACCCCTCCACTTT
many,TRBV30,TRBJ1-5,.,CASQGGPNQPQHF,TGTGCCTCCCAAGGCGGCCCCAATCAGCCCCAGCATTTT
many,TRBV7-8,TRBJ2-3,.,CASSLAYGDTQYF,TGTGCCAGCAGCTTAGCCTATGGGGATACGCAGTATTTT
many,TRBV5-1,TRBJ2-3,TRBD2,CASSLGPPSGGWSTDTQYF,TGCGCCAGCAGCTTGGGCCCCCCTAGCGGGGGGTGGAGCACAGATACGCAGTATTTT
many,TRBV7-8,TRBJ1-6,.,CASSPVRSYNSPLHF,TGTGCCAGCAGCCCTGTCAGATCCTATAATTCACCCCTCCACTTT
many,TRBV20-1,TRBJ1-1,.,CSVSWTTEAFF,TGCAGTGTTAGCTGGACCACTGAAGCTTTCTTT
.,TRBV12-3/TRBV12-4,TRBJ2-5,.,CASRDGISETQYF,TGTGCCAGCCGTGATGGGATCTCGGAGACCCAGTACTTC
.,TRBV27,TRBJ1-4,.,CASSGVRIGEKLFF,TGTGCCAGCAGCGGCGTTAGAATTGGGGAAAAACTGTTTTTT